Below are 18 T cell receptor beta chains sequenced from a single sample in a study of control samples from healthy donors and cancer patients. The data were produced by immunoSEQ multiplex PCR, yet TCRdb's version contains in-frame clones alone and is incomplete. The table shows hundreds of thousands of clones, with 80% to 95% occurring only once. Specimen: PBMCs. The origin of the receptors is a man aged 35-49 years with head and neck cancer.

This clone has only one observation. The chain is built from TRBV6-2 or TRBV6-3 and TRBJ2-5; TRBD2 agrees at 15 bases. The CDR3 is 18 residues long. Germline CDR1 is MNHEY and CDR2 is SVGEGT. J was trimmed by 4 bases and V by 5 bases; bases with no gene match: 11. As DNA, the CDR3 is TGTGCCAGCAGTCACGGGACTAGCGGGGGGTTGAAACGAGAGACCCAGTACTTC. Protein product: CASSHGTSGGLKRETQYF.

J is TRBJ2-7 and V is TRBV19, with a tentative D call TRBD2 (5 bases). Germline CDR1 is LNHDA and CDR2 is SQIVND (reference sequence). Deletions cut 0 bases from V and 6 bases from J, with 15 bases between. The CDR3 extends over 15 amino acids. The CDR3 DNA reads as TGTGCCAGTAGTATAGAAGTAGCGACTCTCGGCGAGCAGTACTTC. Protein: CASSIEVATLGEQYF.

The chain couples TRBV10-3 to TRBJ1-2, with 7 bases fitting TRBD1. The junction had 11 bases not matched to a gene; V was cut back by 8 bases and J by 8 bases. CDR3 length: 13 residues. Germline CDR1 is ENHRY and CDR2 is SYGVKD. The CDR3 nucleotides read TGTGCCATCGATGGAGATCAGGGGGGAGGCTACACCTTC. Its protein is CAIDGDQGGGYTF.

The chain is built from TRBV11-2 and TRBJ1-5, with 7 bases that match TRBD1. CDR1 and CDR2 from the germline V gene are SGHAT and FQNNGV. The length of the CDR3 is 18 residues. V lost 0 bases and J lost 3; bases outside the gene matches: 11. The CDR3 bases are TGTGCCAGCAGCTTAGATAGACCAGGGGGACTCATCAATCAGCCCCAGCATTTT. Amino acids: CASSLDRPGGLINQPQHF. The whole variable domain, remainder taken from reference TRBV11-2 and TRBJ1-5, is EAGVAQSPRYKIIEKRQSVAFWCNPISGHATLYWYQQILGQGPKLLIQFQNNGVVDDSQLPKDRFSAERLKGVDSTLKIQPAKLEDSAVYLCASSLDRPGGLINQPQHFGDGTRLSIL.

The chain joins TRBV30 to TRBJ1-5; 8 bases map to TRBD1. The germline V gene encodes CDR1 GTSNPN and CDR2 SVGIG (reference sequence). This CDR3 spans 14 amino acids. The V gene end was trimmed by 5 bases and the J gene end by 6 bases; junction bases not matched to a gene: 9. CDR3 loop: CAWGVTGERQPQHF. The CDR3 nucleotides read TGTGCCTGGGGGGTGACAGGGGAGCGTCAGCCCCAGCATTTT.

The J gene is TRBJ2-1, the V gene TRBV11-2; TRBD2 might be the D (6 bases). CDR1 and CDR2 (germline): SGHAT, FQNNGV. V was trimmed by 1 base and J by 6 bases, leaving 10 bases between them. There are 14 residues in the CDR3. This CDR3 reads CASSLGGVANEQFF. CDR3 DNA sequence: TGTGCCAGCAGCTTAGGCGGGGTGGCCAATGAGCAGTTCTTC.

This chain connects TRBV6-5 to TRBJ1-1, with D perhaps matching TRBD1 (5 bases). Germline V CDR1 and CDR2: MNHEY, SVGAGI. The CDR3 spans 14 residues. V lost 6 bases, J lost 4 bases, and 15 bases lay in between. This chain's CDR3 is CASSVQGTGTEAFF. CDR3 sequence (DNA): TGTGCCAGCAGCGTGCAGGGAACCGGCACTGAAGCTTTCTTT.

V and J are TRBV29-1 and TRBJ1-2; D remains ambiguous. This CDR3 spans 13 amino acids. In germline, CDR1 is SQVTM, CDR2 ANQGSEA. With 4 bases removed from V and 8 bases from J, the gap between germline ends came to 17 bases. This chain's CDR3 is CSVAPERSMGYTF. The CDR3 DNA sequence: TGCAGCGTTGCCCCGGAACGATCTATGGGCTACACCTTC.

The chain uses TRBV28 and TRBJ2-1; no clear D gene. Trimming took 6 bases from V and 2 from J, leaving 8 bases between them. The CDR3 extends over 13 amino acids. Germline V lookup: CDR1 MDHEN, CDR2 SYDVKM. The DNA of the CDR3 is TGTGCCAGCAGACCCCCGACCTACAATGAGCAGTTCTTC. This sequence encodes CASRPPTYNEQFF.

This clone was detected once. V and J are TRBV19 and TRBJ2-1, with 10 bases matching TRBD2. The CDR3 length is 14 residues. J gave up 2 bases and V 9 bases, and 4 bases lay outside the gene matches. Per the germline V gene, CDR1 is LNHDA and CDR2 is SQIVND (reference sequence). DNA for the CDR3: TGTGCCAGCGGGACTAGCGAAACCTACAATGAGCAGTTCTTC. Its protein product is CASGTSETYNEQFF.

V is TRBV24-1 and J is TRBJ1-1, with D possibly being TRBD1 (5 bases). The CDR3 is 11 residues long. Between the trimmed V and J ends, which lost 4 bases and 9 bases, there was a span of 8 bases. CDR1 is KGHDR and CDR2 is SFDVKD in the germline V gene. CDR3 region: CATSEGPKAFF. CDR3 nucleotide sequence: TGTGCCACCAGTGAGGGACCTAAAGCTTTCTTT.

The V and J genes are TRBV2 and TRBJ1-1, with TRBD1 as a possible D gene (6 bases). CDR3 length equals 11 residues. V was pared by 10 bases and J by 0 bases, with 6 bases between. Germline V gene lookup returns CDR1 SNHLY and CDR2 FYNNEI. CDR3 DNA sequence: TGTGCCACAGGGGTGAACACTGAAGCTTTCTTT. Amino acids: CATGVNTEAFF.

The chain couples TRBV28 to TRBJ2-1; TRBD2 agrees at 10 bases. The CDR3 is 17 amino acids. The V gene end was trimmed by 3 bases and the J gene end by 1 base; junction bases not matched to a gene: 6. CDR1 and CDR2 from the germline V gene are MDHEN and SYDVKM. The CDR3: CASSFLKRGGSYNEQFF. The CDR3 bases are TGTGCCAGCAGTTTCCTCAAGCGGGGGGGGTCCTACAATGAGCAGTTCTTC. Full variable domain (outside the CDR3, taken from reference TRBV28 and TRBJ2-1): DVKVTQSSRYLVKRTGEKVFLECVQDMDHENMFWYRQDPGLGLRLIYFSYDVKMKEKGDIPEGYSVSREKKERFSLILESASTNQTSMYLCASSFLKRGGSYNEQFFGPGTRLTVL.

In this sample, this clone turned up once. Other DNA sequences in the same sample also yield this CDR3. The chain links TRBV27 to TRBJ1-5; D uncertain. The V gene lost 3 bases and the J gene lost 0 bases, with 6 bases spanning the gap. Germline CDR1 is MNHEY and CDR2 is SMNVEV (reference sequence). This CDR3 is 14 amino acids long. CDR3 sequence (DNA): TGTGCCAGCAGTTTCCGAGATAGCAATCAGCCCCAGCATTTT. Protein sequence: CASSFRDSNQPQHF.

The genes are TRBV6-5 and TRBJ2-1, with D perhaps matching TRBD2 (6 bases). Per germline, CDR1 MNHEY and CDR2 SVGAGI. Trimming cost V 10 bases and J 4 bases, with 17 bases left between them. This CDR3 comprises 14 residues. CDR3 coding DNA: TGTGCCACCTTGATGGGGGGAGGATACAATGAGCAGTTCTTC. It codes for CATLMGGGYNEQFF.

V usage is TRBV25-1 and J usage is TRBJ2-2, with D unclear. Germline V gene lookup returns CDR1 MGHDK and CDR2 SYGVNS. The V end lost 7 bases, the J end lost 2 bases, and 5 bases lay between the germline ends. The CDR3 loop spans 12 amino acids. CDR3 sequence: CASNGNTGELFF. CDR3 DNA: TGTGCCAGCAACGGTAACACCGGGGAGCTGTTTTTT.

This clone was counted once. The rearrangement links TRBV5-5 to TRBJ2-7; D gene unclear. From germline, CDR1 is SGHKS and CDR2 YYEKEE (reference sequence). The CDR3 consists of 15 residues. V was cut by 0 bases and J by 0 bases, with 10 bases left in between. In DNA, the CDR3 is TGTGCCAGCAGCTTGGCCCCGCCGAGCTCCTACGAGCAGTACTTC. Its protein is CASSLAPPSSYEQYF.

J is TRBJ1-1 and V is TRBV27; D is perhaps TRBD1 (5 bases). This CDR3 is 14 amino acids long. In germline, CDR1 is MNHEY, CDR2 SMNVEV (reference sequence). The ends were cut back, 5 bases at V and 6 bases at J, with 16 bases in the middle. CDR3 sequence reads: CASSKYLRDPEAFF. The CDR3 coding sequence is TGTGCCAGCAGTAAGTATCTCCGGGACCCTGAAGCTTTCTTT.